A selection of T cell receptor beta chains follows, all from one sample in a study of T cells in Graves' hyperthyroidism and ophthalmopathy. TCRdb reanalysed the multiplex PCR reads using MiXCR and keeps one entry per CDR3 protein. The sample includes 700,000 or so distinct CDR3 sequences, roughly 15% of them seen just once. Sequencing was done on a sample of blood. The receptors shown here come from a woman between 50 and 59 years old with Graves' ophthalmopathy. CDR3s include the opening cysteine and the closing phenylalanine or tryptophan. D genes are given only for firm matches. Clone size is stated in some rows and not others, as once, few, many or a class when expanded.

.	16	.	TRBV24-1	TRBJ2-1	CATSDSSPRTYNEQFF	TGTGCCACCAGTGACTCTAGCCCCCGCACCTACAATGAGCAGTTCTTC
.	14	many	TRBV7-8	TRBJ1-1	CASSPHSRNTEAFF	TGTGCCAGCAGCCCCCACTCAAGGAACACTGAAGCTTTCTTT
.	15	few	TRBV4-1	TRBJ1-6	CASSLEQGFNSPLHF	TGCGCCAGCAGCCTCGAACAGGGATTTAATTCACCCCTCCACTTT
TRBD2	17	.	TRBV9	TRBJ2-3	CASSVGFLAGHTDTQYF	TGTGCCAGCAGCGTAGGTTTTCTAGCGGGACACACAGATACGCAGTATTTT
TRBD2	13	many	TRBV20-1	TRBJ2-7	CSARTSDTYEQYF	TGCAGTGCTAGAACTAGCGATACCTACGAGCAGTACTTC
TRBD1	13	.	TRBV14	TRBJ1-1	CATGQGMNTEAFF	TGTGCCACCGGACAGGGGATGAACACTGAAGCTTTCTTT
TRBD1	15	.	TRBV5-1	TRBJ1-1	CASRSGTGGVDEAFF	TGCGCCAGCAGGTCCGGGACAGGGGGCGTAGATGAAGCTTTCTTT
TRBD2	15	many	TRBV28	TRBJ2-1	CASRLAGYVYNEQFF	TGTGCCAGCAGATTAGCGGGGTACGTCTACAATGAGCAGTTCTTC
.	13	many	TRBV5-1	TRBJ2-5	CASSLKPQETQYF	TGCGCCAGCAGCTTGAAACCTCAAGAGACCCAGTACTTC
.	13	few	TRBV5-4	TRBJ2-2	CASSLLNTGELFF	TGTGCCAGCAGCCTTCTGAACACCGGGGAGCTGTTTTTT
.	16	many	TRBV28	TRBJ2-2	CASSAGTTENTGELFF	TGTGCCAGCAGTGCCGGGACGACAGAGAACACCGGGGAGCTGTTTTTT
.	13	many	TRBV12-3/TRBV12-4	TRBJ2-7	CASSLAPTYEQYF	TGTGCCAGCAGTTTAGCCCCGACCTACGAGCAGTACTTC
.	15	many	TRBV20-1	TRBJ2-5	CSVPQPGNNQETQYF	TGCAGTGTTCCACAACCGGGAAATAACCAAGAGACCCAGTACTTC
TRBD2	15	many	TRBV28	TRBJ2-2	CASSGLAGDIGELFF	TGTGCCAGCAGTGGACTAGCGGGAGATATCGGGGAGCTGTTTTTT
.	13	few	TRBV4-1	TRBJ1-1	CASSQDTGPEAFF	TGCGCCAGCAGCCAAGACACAGGGCCTGAAGCTTTCTTT
.	19	few	TRBV18	TRBJ1-1	CASSSDPPSLGPKNTEAFF	TGTGCCAGCTCATCCGACCCACCCTCGCTTGGACCGAAGAACACTGAAGCTTTCTTT